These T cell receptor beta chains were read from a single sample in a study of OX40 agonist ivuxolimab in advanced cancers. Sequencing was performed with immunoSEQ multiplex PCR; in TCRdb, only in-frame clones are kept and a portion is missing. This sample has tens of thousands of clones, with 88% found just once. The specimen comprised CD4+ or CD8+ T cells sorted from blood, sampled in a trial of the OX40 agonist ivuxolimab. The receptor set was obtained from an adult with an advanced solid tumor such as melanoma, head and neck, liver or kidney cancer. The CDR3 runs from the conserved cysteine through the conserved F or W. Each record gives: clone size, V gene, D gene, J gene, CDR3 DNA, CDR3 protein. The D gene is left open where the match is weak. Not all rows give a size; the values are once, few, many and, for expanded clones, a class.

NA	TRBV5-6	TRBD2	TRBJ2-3	TGTGCCAGCAGCAGAGGGACTAGCGGGAGGAGTCTCTATACGCAGTATTTT	CASSRGTSGRSLYTQYF
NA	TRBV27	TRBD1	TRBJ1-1	TGTGCCAGCAGCCCCGGACAGGGGCGGTTGAACACTGAAGCTTTCTTT	CASSPGQGRLNTEAFF
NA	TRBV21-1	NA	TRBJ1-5	TGTGCCAGCAGCAAAGCCAGGGATGGCAATCAGCCCCAGCATTTT	CASSKARDGNQPQHF
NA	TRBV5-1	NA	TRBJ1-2	TGCGCCAGCAGCACGACAGGCATAGGTGGCTACACCTTC	CASSTTGIGGYTF
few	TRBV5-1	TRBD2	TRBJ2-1	TGCGCCAGCAGCCCGGGGACTAGCGGGAGGTTAAGTCCAGGCTTCTTC	CASSPGTSGRLSPGFF
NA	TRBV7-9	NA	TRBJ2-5	TGTGCCAGCAGTCGACAGCGGACGGATCAAGAGACCCAGTACTTC	CASSRQRTDQETQYF
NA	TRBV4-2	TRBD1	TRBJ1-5	TGTGCCAGCAGCCAAGATTGGGCAGGGGGCAACAATCAGCCCCAGCATTTT	CASSQDWAGGNNQPQHF
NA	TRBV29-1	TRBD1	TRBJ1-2	TGCAGCGTGGGATGGGACAGGGCGACTGGCTACACCTTC	CSVGWDRATGYTF
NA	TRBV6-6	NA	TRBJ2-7	TGTGCCAGCGGGCCGGGGACTTACGAGCAGTACTTC	CASGPGTYEQYF
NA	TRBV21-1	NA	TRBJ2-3	TGTGCCAGCGGCGGGGGGCGGGAGACAGATACGCAGTATTTT	CASGGGRETDTQYF
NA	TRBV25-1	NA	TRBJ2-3	TGTGCCAGCAGTCCGGGGCACCTTATGGATACGCAGTATTTT	CASSPGHLMDTQYF
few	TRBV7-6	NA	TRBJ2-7	TGTGCCAGCAGCATAGAGCGGGCGACCTACGAGCAGTACTTC	CASSIERATYEQYF
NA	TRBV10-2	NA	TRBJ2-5	TGCGCCAGCAGTGACCCCGGGGGTAAGCGAGAGACCCAGTACTTC	CASSDPGGKRETQYF
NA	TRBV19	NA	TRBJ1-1	TGTGCCAGTAGTATTGGGCAGATTGTATCTTTCTTT	CASSIGQIVSFF
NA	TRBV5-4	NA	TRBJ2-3	TGTGCCAGCAGCTTGGCCGACAGTAGCACAGATACGCAGTATTTT	CASSLADSSTDTQYF
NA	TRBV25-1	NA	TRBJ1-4	TGTGCCACTACAGGGTGGGACGAAAAACTGTTTTTT	CATTGWDEKLFF
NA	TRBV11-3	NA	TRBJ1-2	TGTGCCAGCAGCTTAGGGCACCAGAACTATGGCTACACCTTC	CASSLGHQNYGYTF
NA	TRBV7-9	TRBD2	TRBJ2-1	TGTGCCAGCAGCTTGCCCGGACTAGCGGGAGTAAATGAGCAGTTCTTC	CASSLPGLAGVNEQFF
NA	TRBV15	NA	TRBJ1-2	TGTGCCACCAGCAGAGTACGGGGAGTCTATGGCTACACCTTC	CATSRVRGVYGYTF
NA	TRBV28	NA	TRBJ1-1	TGTGCCAGCAGTGCAGACCTAGAGAACACTGAAGCTTTCTTT	CASSADLENTEAFF
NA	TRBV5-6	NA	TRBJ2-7	TGTGCCAGCAGCTTGGGGGCAGACAGGCGGATAAGATACGAGCAGTACTTC	CASSLGADRRIRYEQYF
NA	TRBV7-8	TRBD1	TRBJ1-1	TGTGCCAGCAGCCCGGACAGGGGTGGAGTTTTCTTT	CASSPDRGGVFF
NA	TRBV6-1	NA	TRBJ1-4	TGTGCCAGCAGGAATTTCGGGACAACTAATGAAAAACTGTTTTTT	CASRNFGTTNEKLFF
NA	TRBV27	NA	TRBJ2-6	TGTGCCAGCACCTCGGGACGGTTCGGGGCCAACGTCCTGACTTTC	CASTSGRFGANVLTF
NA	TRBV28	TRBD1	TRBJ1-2	TGTGCCAGCAGTCAAGAGCCCGGGACAGGGGGCGATGTTATCTATGGCTACACCTTC	CASSQEPGTGGDVIYGYTF
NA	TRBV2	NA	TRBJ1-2	TGTGCCAGCAGTGTTATGGTCTATGGCTACACCTTC	CASSVMVYGYTF
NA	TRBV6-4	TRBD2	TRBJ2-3	TGTGCCAGCAGTGACGTAGGGCTAGCGGGAGCTCCAGATACGCAGTATTTT	CASSDVGLAGAPDTQYF
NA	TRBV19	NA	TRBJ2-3	TGTGCCAGTAGTGGGACTGGGTCAGATACGCAGTATTTT	CASSGTGSDTQYF
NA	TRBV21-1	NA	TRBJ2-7	TGTGCCAGCAGCAATTGGACTTCAACGGTCGACGAGCAGTACTTC	CASSNWTSTVDEQYF
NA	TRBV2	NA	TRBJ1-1	TGTGCCAGCTCCATTGGAGGGAACACTGAAGCTTTCTTT	CASSIGGNTEAFF
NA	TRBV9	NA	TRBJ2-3	TGTGCCAGCAGCCCCACCGGGGGGCAGAGAGATACGCAGTATTTT	CASSPTGGQRDTQYF
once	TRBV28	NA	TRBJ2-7	TGTGCCAGCAGTTTAGAACAGGGTTACGAGCAGTACTTC	CASSLEQGYEQYF
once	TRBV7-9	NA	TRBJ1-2	TGTGCCAGCAGCGCGACAGCCGCGGCCTATGGCTACACCTTC	CASSATAAAYGYTF
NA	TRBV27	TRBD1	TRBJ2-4	TGTGCCAGCAGTTTCCGCGGACAGGGCGGCAACATTCAGTACTTC	CASSFRGQGGNIQYF
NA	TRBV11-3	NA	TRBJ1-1	TGTGCCAGCAGCTTATCCCTGGGGCAGGGGAACACTGAAGCTTTCTTT	CASSLSLGQGNTEAFF
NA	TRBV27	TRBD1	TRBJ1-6	TGTGCCAGCAGTCTATTTAGACCTAAAACCGGGACAGGGACCTATAATTCACCCCTCCACTTT	CASSLFRPKTGTGTYNSPLHF
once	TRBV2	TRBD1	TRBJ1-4	TGTGCCAGCAGTTTACAGGGGATTGAAAAACTGTTTTTT	CASSLQGIEKLFF
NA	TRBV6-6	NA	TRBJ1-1	TGTGCCAGCAGTTCCCCGCGCTTGGGGTGGATAGAAGCTTTCTTT	CASSSPRLGWIEAFF
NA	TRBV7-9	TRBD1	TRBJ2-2	TGTGCCAGCAGCTTATCGACAGGGGTGACCGGGGAGCTGTTTTTT	CASSLSTGVTGELFF
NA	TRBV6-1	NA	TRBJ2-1	TGTGCCAGCAATGAGGGACCCTACAATGAGCAGTTCTTC	CASNEGPYNEQFF
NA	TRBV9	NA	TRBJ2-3	TGTGCCAGCAGCGTAGGGGCCTTCGGAGATACGCAGTATTTT	CASSVGAFGDTQYF
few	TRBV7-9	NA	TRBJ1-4	TGTGCCAGCAGCTTAGGGACCGACAATAATGAAAAACTGTTTTTT	CASSLGTDNNEKLFF
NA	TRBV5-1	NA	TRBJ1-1	TGCGCCAGCAGCTTGGGTGGGAACACTGAAGCTTTCTTT	CASSLGGNTEAFF
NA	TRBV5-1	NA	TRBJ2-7	TGCGCCAGCACGGACATGTACGAGCAGTACTTC	CASTDMYEQYF
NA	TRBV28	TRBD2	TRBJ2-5	TGTGCCAGCAGTTTGACTAGCGGGAGAGAGACCCAGTACTTC	CASSLTSGRETQYF
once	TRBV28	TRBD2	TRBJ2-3	TGTGCCAGCAGTTTATATCTAGCGGGAGCGACTTTTCCAGATACGCAGTATTTT	CASSLYLAGATFPDTQYF
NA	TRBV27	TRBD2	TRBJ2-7	TGTGCCAGCAGTTTCGCGGGAGGGGGAGCCTACGAGCAGTACTTC	CASSFAGGGAYEQYF
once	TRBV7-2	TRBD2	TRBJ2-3	TGTGCCAGCAGCTTAGCGCGACTAGCGGGAGGTACCACAGATACGCAGTATTTT	CASSLARLAGGTTDTQYF
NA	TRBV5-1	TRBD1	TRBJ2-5	TGCGCCAGCAGCCAGGGACAGCAATGGCCTCAAGAGACCCAGTACTTC	CASSQGQQWPQETQYF
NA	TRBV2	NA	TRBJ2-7	TGTGCCAACAGCAACTACGAGCAGTACTTC	CANSNYEQYF
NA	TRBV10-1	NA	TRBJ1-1	TGCGCCAGCAGTGAGTCGCAGGGCACTGAAGCTTTCTTT	CASSESQGTEAFF
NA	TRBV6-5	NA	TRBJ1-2	TGTGCCAGCAGTCCCGGGGGTGGCTACACCTTC	CASSPGGGYTF
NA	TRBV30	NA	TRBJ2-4	TGTGCCTGGAGCTCTAAGGGTGACATTCAGTACTTC	CAWSSKGDIQYF